This T cell receptor (beta chain) comes out of a study of CD8+ T cells in alopecia areata (dated by TCRdb to about 2018). For context, the study as a whole: The treated patients, all with moderate-to-severe alopecia areata, were enrolled in an open-label pilot trial of oral tofacitinib given at 5 to 10 mg twice daily. Patients received tofacitinib for 6 to 18 months and were then followed off drug for 6 months to check for delayed response and recurrence. In treated patients, disease severity was measured using the SALT score, which gives the percentage of scalp surface area affected. The study used high-throughput TCRbeta sequencing to examine T cell clonal expansion in alopecia areata, in both the C3H/HeJ mouse model and human patients. Human TCRbeta sequencing covered scalp tissue and sorted CD4+ and CD8+ peripheral blood T cells from patchy and totalis/universalis alopecia areata patients and healthy controls. Biopsies were taken from tofacitinib-treated patients at baseline and at 4 and 24 weeks of treatment, and a later scalp biopsy was taken in several of the tofacitinib-treated patients. Scalp clonality was compared across normal scalp (n=4), patchy alopecia areata scalp (n=8), and alopecia totalis/universalis scalp (n=8). RNA was extracted with the PAXgene miRNA kit for fixed scalp, the miRNeasy kit for PBMCs, and the RNeasy kit for mouse skin. TCRbeta CDR3 regions were amplified by immunoSEQ multiplex PCR using 35 Vbeta forward and 13 Jbeta reverse primers. What the authors observed across the whole study: Compared with mice, TCR sequences shared between patients were less clear, possibly partly because of HLA diversity across the patient population. Compared with normal scalp, lesional scalp had higher clonality and more expanded CD8+ clones, particularly in alopecia totalis/universalis, a pattern that suggests antigenic drive. Unlike mouse skin, which is dominated by gammadelta T cells, normal human skin has resident alphabeta T cells that are also sequenced, and this complicates analysis of the scalp TCR repertoire. Because the treated cohort was small and had just a single nonresponder, larger studies are needed to establish links between baseline CD8+ expansion and response. Tofacitinib significantly lowered scalp clonality and the number of expanded CD8+ clones among the top 100 scalp clones. During tofacitinib treatment, many expanded lesional clones stuck around in both scalp and blood, and this persistence may partly explain why relapse happens after treatment is stopped.

With respect to this clone: What antigen it recognizes has not been identified. One base away there is no much larger clone; base qualities are not given.

Libraries were constructed by the immunoSEQ multiplex PCR assay. RNA was extracted from all samples and reverse transcribed into cDNA, which served as template for TCR sequencing. SuperScript III was used to make first-strand cDNA, primed with a 2:1 mix of oligo-dT and random hexamers. Amplification bias was assessed with a synthetic immune receptor repertoire, and residual bias was removed computationally. In the original analysis: Raw reads were preprocessed for error removal, and CDR3 was defined according to IMGT conventions as running from the conserved cysteine to phenylalanine. Clonality was calculated as 1 minus Shannon entropy normalized by log2 of the number of productive unique TCRs. CD4 or CD8 identity of scalp clones was inferred by cross-referencing scalp TCRbeta sequences with sorted blood CD4 and CD8 repertoires. TCRdb holds this immuneACCESS table with in-frame rearrangements only. Some clones are missing; in checked studies, unresolved V genes explain under half, and the rest has no known cause. V, J and clone size were drawn from that table, and D and trimming were deduced from the DNA. The sample records 150,000 to 200,000 clones, 45% to 60% of which are singletons. The leading ten clones occupy around 10% of the sample.

The meaning of the sample's treatment or condition label: oral pan-JAK inhibitor, 5-10 mg twice daily. Peripheral blood and lesional scalp punch biopsies were obtained from patients with alopecia areata. PBMCs were separated by density centrifugation and stained for CD3, CD4 and CD8, after which CD4+ and CD8+ T cells were sorted on a FACSAria. The sequencing here drew on CD8+ T cells sorted from blood, taken at roughly week 52, from a patient treated with tofacitinib. This clonotype was sampled from a human donor with alopecia areata.

The nucleotides are TGTGCCAGCAGCCCCACCGGACATAGCAATCAGCCCCAGCATTTT. Its protein is CASSPTGHSNQPQHF. The chain links TRBV9 with TRBJ1-5; TRBD1 is a possible D gene, resting on 5 matching bases. The CDR3 runs 15 residues from the cysteine to the phenylalanine. The kept DNA is CDR3 alone, 45 bases in frame from the first base. As encoded in the germline V gene, CDR1 is SGDLS while CDR2 is YYNGEE. V is shortened by 4 bases, J by 0 bases, and the region joining them spans 11 bases. Supplemented by the reference TRBV9 and TRBJ1-5 proteins around the CDR3, the complete variable domain is DSGVTQTPKHLITATGQRVTLRCSPRSGDLSVYWYQQSLDQGLQFLIQYYNGEERAKGNILERFSAQQFPDLHSELNLSSLELGDSALYFCASSPTGHSNQPQHFGDGTRLSIL.